This TCR beta chain came from a study of blood T cell repertoires in COVID-19. Study overall: Samples representing acute and convalescent COVID-19 were sourced from the United States, Italy and Spain. T cells, B-cell-depleted T cells, or PBMCs supplied cDNA or gDNA.

V shed 6 bases and J shed 1 base, with 12 bases lying between them. In germline, CDR1 is MNHNY, CDR2 SVGAGI (reference sequence). CDR3 length: 14 amino acids. Original handling: Estimation of nucleated cell counts was performed using reference gene primer amplification. The repertoire was sequenced with immunoSEQ multiplex PCR; TCRdb's copy has only in-frame clones and lacks some. V, J and clone size derive from that table, while D and trimming were established from the DNA sequence. The profile shows fewer than 350,000 clones, 80% to 95% of them singletons. Patients in Seattle were enrolled during active infection, then followed longitudinally.

This chain links TRBV6-6 with TRBJ2-5; D ambiguous. This receptor was identified in a woman in her 30s with COVID-19, enrolled during active disease. Sequencing was carried out using peripheral blood. The CDR3 is CASSSFRSQETQYF. The CDR3 region has the DNA TGTGCCAGCAGCAGTTTCAGGTCCCAAGAGACCCAGTACTTC.